The 10 T cell receptor beta chains presented below share a single source sample, sequenced in a study of T-cell reconstitution after alpha-beta-depleted transplantation in children. During its preparation, the TCRbeta library received unique molecular identifiers. TCRdb re-called the PCR reads with MiXCR, one entry per CDR3 protein. The table shows about 91,000 distinct CDR3 sequences, with 8% to 9% occurring only once. Sequenced here: PBMCs from the stem cell graft donor, sampled from the stem cell graft. The receptors come from a human donor who donated a stem cell graft to a child with congenital amegakaryocytic thrombocytopenia.

This clonotype was seen at least ten times. This sequence joins TRBV20-1 and TRBJ2-7, with TRBD1 as a possible D gene (6 bases). V dropped 4 bases and J dropped 3 bases, with 13 bases sitting between them. The CDR3 covers 13 residues. Per the germline V gene, CDR1 is DFQATT and CDR2 is SNEGSKA (reference sequence). In DNA, the CDR3 is TGCAGTGCTACACACAAAGGGGGCTACGAGCAGTACTTC. It yields the protein CSATHKGGYEQYF.

In its sample, this clonotype was seen many times. V usage is TRBV28 and J usage is TRBJ2-1; D unclear. CDR1 and CDR2 (germline): MDHEN, SYDVKM. The CDR3 has 14 residues. Trimming stripped 2 bases from V and 6 bases from J, with 11 bases between. The CDR3 loop is CASSLLNSLNEQFF. The CDR3 DNA sequence: TGTGCCAGCAGTTTACTCAACAGCCTCAATGAGCAGTTCTTC.

This clonotype has at least ten counts. The chain recombines TRBV7-9 with TRBJ1-3; D gene uncertain. The CDR3 has 15 amino acids. The V gene's germline CDR1 is SEHNR and CDR2 FQNEAQ (reference sequence). Trimming shortened V by 0 bases and J by 0 bases, and 6 bases separated the two germline ends. The CDR3, as DNA: TGTGCCAGCAGCTTAGCTGGCAGCTCTGGAAACACCATATATTTT. Residues: CASSLAGSSGNTIYF.

This clonotype was observed many times. The chain joins TRBV4-1 to TRBJ2-2; no definite D call. Trimming took off 0 bases at V and 5 bases at J, with 7 bases between the two ends. In germline, CDR1 is MGHRA, CDR2 YSYEKL. The CDR3 loop spans 14 amino acids. CDR3 bases: TGCGCCAGCAGCCAAGACCCGAGGACCGGGGAGCTGTTTTTT. As protein: CASSQDPRTGELFF.

About this clonotype itself: This sequence may be a read error, since a much larger clone differs from it by one base. This chain joins TRBV29-1 and TRBJ1-2; D is uncertain. Trimming took 6 bases from V and 5 from J, leaving 10 bases between them. The CDR3 loop spans 11 amino acids. CDR1 and CDR2 from the germline V gene are SQVTM and ANQGSEA. The CDR3 region has the DNA TGCAGCGTCCTGTCCGCTTATGGCTACACCTTC. This encodes CSVLSAYGYTF.

The chain recombines TRBV7-2 with TRBJ1-5; maybe TRBD1 (5 bases). V dropped 4 bases and J dropped 2 bases, with 18 bases sitting between them. The CDR3 runs to 17 residues. Germline lookup yields CDR1 SGHTA and CDR2 FQGNSA. CDR3 sequence (DNA): TGTGCCAGCAGCTCCAAACCTGAGTGGGGGGGCAATCAGCCCCAGCATTTT. Encoded protein: CASSSKPEWGGNQPQHF.

There are many counts of this clonotype. For the CDR3, the DNA is TGTGCCACCCGCCCTGCAGGGACCAACACTGAAGCTTTCTTT. As protein: CATRPAGTNTEAFF. The V gene is TRBV10-3, the J gene TRBJ1-1; D might be TRBD1 (5 bases). The CDR3 extends over 14 amino acids. Germline V CDR1 and CDR2: ENHRY, SYGVKD. V shed 10 bases and J shed 2 bases, with 17 bases lying between them.

This clonotype came up many times. The chain links TRBV5-1 to TRBJ1-4; D is possibly TRBD1 (6 bases). This CDR3 is 15 amino acids long. The germline V and J ends were trimmed by 4 bases and 7 bases, with 17 bases remaining between them. The V gene's germline CDR1 is SGHRS and CDR2 YFSETQ. This chain's CDR3 is CASSVMRTAGEKLFF. CDR3 bases: TGCGCCAGCAGCGTTATGAGGACAGCCGGTGAAAAACTGTTTTTT.

This sequence joins TRBV10-3 and TRBJ1-3; 9 bases align to TRBD1. With 10 bases clipped from V and 3 bases from J, the junction kept 4 bases outside the gene matches. The CDR3 sequence is 13 residues long. Germline values: CDR1 ENHRY, CDR2 SYGVKD. CDR3 sequence: CATGQGFGNTIYF. As DNA, the CDR3 is TGTGCCACCGGACAGGGGTTTGGAAACACCATATATTTT.

This clonotype was counted at least ten times. This chain links TRBV6-5 with TRBJ1-4; unclear D gene. The CDR3 spans 14 residues. The V gene's germline CDR1 is MNHEY and CDR2 SVGAGI. V was pared by 6 bases and J by 3 bases, with 11 bases between. The CDR3 reads CASSRTGSNEKLFF. Here the CDR3 DNA reads TGTGCCAGCAGCCGGACGGGATCTAATGAAAAACTGTTTTTT.